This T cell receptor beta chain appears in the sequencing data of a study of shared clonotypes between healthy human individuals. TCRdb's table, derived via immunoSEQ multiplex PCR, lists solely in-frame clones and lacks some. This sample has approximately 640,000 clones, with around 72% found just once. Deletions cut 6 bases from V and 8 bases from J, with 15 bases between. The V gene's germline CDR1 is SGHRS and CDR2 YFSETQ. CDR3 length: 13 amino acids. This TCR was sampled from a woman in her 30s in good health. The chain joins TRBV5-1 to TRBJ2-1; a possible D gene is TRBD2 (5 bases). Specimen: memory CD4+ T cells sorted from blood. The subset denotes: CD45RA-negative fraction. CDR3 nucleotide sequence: TGCGCCAGCAAATCTAGTGGGGAGCATGAGCAGTTCTTC. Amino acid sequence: CASKSSGEHEQFF.